Below are 16 T cell receptor beta chains sequenced from a single sample in a study of tumor-infiltrating lymphocytes in primary liver carcinoma (dated by TCRdb to 2017 to 2019). Blood RNA was extracted from unsorted whole blood with TRIzol reagent; germline DNA came from the DNeasy Blood & Tissue kit. These reads were obtained on an Illumina HiSeq 2500. Starting from about 500 ng total RNA, TCRbeta-specific cDNA was produced by reverse transcription with a constant-region primer and ProtoScript II reverse transcriptase. Construction of the TCRbeta libraries relied on three nested rounds of multiplex PCR, following a slightly modified ARM-PCR procedure. Each of the first two PCR rounds ran for around 10 cycles using multiplex TRBV1-TRBV30 forward primers together with a Cbeta reverse primer. The raw public reads went through TCRdb reprocessing: fastp at Q25, MiXCR clone calling, in-frame beta chains kept. Every distinct CDR3 protein forms one entry, paired with its most common genes and DNA. This sample is represented by 300,000 to 400,000 distinct CDR3 sequences; roughly two thirds of them were singletons. Jointly, the top ten make up roughly 8.6% of the sample.

The specimen sequenced was peripheral blood. These receptors came from a man between 35 and 55 years old with primary liver carcinoma and hepatitis B virus infection.

This clonotype was found once. A read error may explain this, as a much larger clone is one base away. This sequence joins TRBV12-3 or TRBV12-4 and TRBJ2-5, with TRBD1 as a possible D gene (5 bases). The CDR3 has 14 amino acids. CDR3 region: CVSSLRAGLETQYF. CDR3 in DNA: TGTGTCAGCAGTTTAAGGGCAGGGTTAGAGACCCAGTACTTC.

Remarks on this clonotype: With a much larger clone just one base away, this may be a read error. The chain has TRBV29-1 and TRBJ1-1; perhaps TRBD1 as D (6 bases). This CDR3 has 13 amino acids. The germline CDR1 and CDR2 sequences are SQVTM and ANQGSEA. The V gene lost 0 bases and the J gene lost 4 bases, with 9 bases spanning the gap. The CDR3 loop reads CSVEDGQCTEAFF. CDR3 DNA: TGCAGCGTTGAAGATGGACAGTGCACTGAAGCTTTCTTT. Using reference TRBV29-1 and TRBJ1-1 for the parts outside the CDR3, the full variable domain is SAVISQKPSRDICQRGTSLTIQCQVDSQVTMMFWYRQQPGQSLTLIATANQGSEATYESGFVIDKFPISRPNLTFSTLTVSNMSPEDSSIYLCSVEDGQCTEAFFGQGTRLTVV.

A remark on this clonotype: At one boundary the junction diverges from the germline segment, which might be a read error. The rearrangement uses TRBV11-1 and TRBJ2-3; D unresolved. Germline V CDR1 and CDR2: SGHAT, FQDESV (reference sequence). The CDR3 sequence is 17 residues long. CDR3 loop: CASNLEFGGAITDTQYF. CDR3 bases: TGTGCCAGCAACTTAGAGTTTGGCGGAGCTATCACAGATACGCAGTATTTT. Looking up the rest from reference TRBV11-1 and TRBJ2-3 gives the full variable domain: EAEVAQSPRYKITEKSQAVAFWCDPISGHATLYWYRQILGQGPELLVQFQDESVVDDSQLPKDRFSAERLKGVDSTLKIQPAELGDSAMYLCASNLEFGGAITDTQYFGPGTRLTVL.

A note on this clonotype: One base away lies a much larger clone, so this may be a sequencing read error. The CDR3 does not close with the conserved phenylalanine or tryptophan, likely indicating a read error. V usage is TRBV6-1 and J usage is TRBJ1-3; D is unresolved. CDR1 and CDR2 (germline): MNHNS, SASEGT. Deletions cut 0 bases from V and 2 bases from J, with 11 bases between. The CDR3 has 16 amino acids. As DNA, the CDR3 is TGTGCCAGCAGTGAAGCGCTTAGGTTACCTGGAAACACCATATATTAT. It yields the protein CASSEALRLPGNTIYY.

The gene calls are TRBV28 and TRBJ2-3, with 7 bases identical to TRBD1. The CDR3 is 15 amino acids. V trimming: 5 bases; J trimming: 3 bases; junction bases outside the gene matches: 8. Germline V gene sequence: CDR1 MDHEN, CDR2 SYDVKM. The CDR3 protein is CASSVAGGRTDTQYF. The CDR3 DNA reads TGTGCCAGCAGTGTGGCAGGGGGTCGGACAGATACGCAGTATTTT.

This clonotype was seen more than once but under ten times. CDR3 sequence reads: CASRGRLAGVAYEQYF. CDR3 bases: TGTGCCAGCAGGGGCAGGTTGGCGGGTGTTGCCTACGAGCAGTACTTC. V gene TRBV5-6 combines with J gene TRBJ2-7, with D possibly being TRBD2 (5 bases). There are 16 residues in the CDR3. Germline V gene sequence: CDR1 SGHDT, CDR2 YYEEEE. Trimming stripped 5 bases from V and 2 bases from J, with 20 bases between.

This clonotype was seen more than once but under ten times. The chain recombines TRBV4-1 with TRBJ1-1; 10 nucleotides align to TRBD1. Trimming cost V 3 bases and J 8 bases; bases outside gene matches: 9. The CDR3 is 15 residues long. Germline V CDR1 and CDR2: MGHRA, YSYEKL. DNA for the CDR3: TGCGCCAGCAGCCATTTCAAGGACAGGGGGGAAGAAGCTTTCTTT. As protein: CASSHFKDRGEEAFF.

On this clonotype: It may be a read error: a sequence one base away is much more abundant. J is TRBJ2-7 and V is TRBV6-2 or TRBV6-3, with 8 bases that match TRBD1. Germline-derived CDR1 and CDR2 are MNHEY and SVGEGT. This CDR3 is 13 amino acids long. The CDR3 spells CASTYTGGYEQYF. CDR3 coding DNA: TGTGCCAGCACTTACACAGGGGGCTACGAGCAGTACTTC.

About this clonotype itself: Since no conserved phenylalanine or tryptophan closes the CDR3, a read error is the likely cause. The chain links TRBV6-5 to TRBJ2-2; 7 nucleotides align to TRBD2. CDR1 MNHEY and CDR2 SVGAGI come from the germline V gene. This CDR3 is built from 17 residues. Trimming took 4 bases from V and 2 from J; bases not matched to a gene: 10. For the CDR3, the DNA is TGTGCCAGCAGTTCGCCAAGTGGGAGGGGCAACACCGGGGAGCTGTTTTAT. Translating gives CASSSPSGRGNTGELFY.

The rearrangement joins TRBV10-3 to TRBJ2-7, with 7 bases matching TRBD2. CDR1 and CDR2 (germline): ENHRY, SYGVKD. V lost 3 bases to trimming and J lost 0 bases; unmatched junction nucleotides: 5. CDR3 size: 15 residues. As DNA, the CDR3 is TGTGCCATCAGTGATAGGGCGGGAGTCTCCTACGAGCAGTACTTC. It is translated as CAISDRAGVSYEQYF.

This clonotype has at least ten counts. The rearrangement uses TRBV30 and TRBJ2-3; no reliable D call. The CDR3 is 11 residues long. Germline CDR1 reads GTSNPN; CDR2 reads SVGIG (reference sequence). The CDR3 region has the DNA TGTGCTGCCGGTGTGTTGGATACGCAGTATTTT. Amino acids: CAAGVLDTQYF.

The chain employs TRBV30 and TRBJ2-4; 7 nucleotides align to TRBD1. The length of the CDR3 is 18 residues. J was trimmed by 3 bases and V by 2 bases; bases with no gene match: 16. Germline V gene data show CDR1 as GTSNPN and CDR2 as SVGIG (reference sequence). Here the CDR3 DNA reads TGTGCCTGGAGTAGAGGGGGCGGTGGGATAAATGTCAAAAACATTCAGTACTTC. It translates to CAWSRGGGGINVKNIQYF.

This chain links TRBV30 with TRBJ2-2, with TRBD2 matching 10 bases. Germline V lookup: CDR1 GTSNPN, CDR2 SVGIG (reference sequence). The CDR3 runs to 16 residues. Germline trimming cut 5 bases from V and 3 bases from J; bases unmatched to any gene: 9. The CDR3 region is CAWASLAGAYTGELFF. The CDR3 DNA is TGTGCCTGGGCCTCGCTAGCGGGAGCCTACACCGGGGAGCTGTTTTTT.

The V gene is TRBV10-2, the J gene TRBJ2-5; perhaps TRBD2 as D (6 bases). V lost 5 bases, J lost 2 bases, and 12 bases lay in between. The CDR3 is 14 residues long. Germline CDR1 is WSHSY and CDR2 is SAAADI. The CDR3 reads CASSTKGLQETQYF. CDR3 nucleotide sequence: TGCGCCAGCAGTACTAAAGGACTACAAGAGACCCAGTACTTC.

This clonotype has only a few counts. A much larger clone differs by one base, so this may be a read error. This chain joins TRBV29-1 and TRBJ2-3; D possibly uses TRBD1 or TRBD2 (5 bases each). Germline CDR1 SQVTM, CDR2 ANQGSEA. The CDR3 is 13 residues long. The CDR3 DNA is TGCAGCCTTGAAGGGACCATCCCAGATACGCAGTATTTT. It specifies CSLEGTIPDTQYF.

V gene TRBV10-3 combines with J gene TRBJ2-1, with a tentative D call TRBD2 (6 bases). This CDR3 is built from 16 residues. Germline CDR1 reads ENHRY; CDR2 reads SYGVKD. The ends were cut back, 4 bases at V and 8 bases at J, with 21 bases in the middle. The CDR3 DNA reads TGTGCCATCAGTGCTCGGGCTGGACGGGGGTTGGATGAGCAGTTCTTC. Translation gives CAISARAGRGLDEQFF.